This T cell receptor (beta chain) was observed in a study of blood T cell repertoires in COVID-19. Background on the study: COVID-19 samples collected from the United States, Italy and Spain covered acute and convalescent phases. The analysed material was cDNA or gDNA that came from T cells, B-cell-depleted T cells, or PBMCs.

Profiling relied on immunoSEQ multiplex PCR, and the TCRdb table lists in-frame clones only, not all of them. The sample lists around 200,000 clones; less than 90% were seen once. The CDR3 extends over 14 amino acids. V lost 1 base and J lost 4; bases outside the gene matches: 2. Germline V gene lookup returns CDR1 GTSNPN and CDR2 SVGIG (reference sequence). V usage is TRBV30 and J usage is TRBJ2-1, with 9 bases identical to TRBD2. The receptor was derived from a man aged 40-50 years with active or convalescent COVID-19. The sequenced material came from peripheral blood. The CDR3 DNA is TGTGCCTGGAGTGCTAGCGGGGTTTACAATGAGCAGTTCTTC. Protein sequence: CAWSASGVYNEQFF.